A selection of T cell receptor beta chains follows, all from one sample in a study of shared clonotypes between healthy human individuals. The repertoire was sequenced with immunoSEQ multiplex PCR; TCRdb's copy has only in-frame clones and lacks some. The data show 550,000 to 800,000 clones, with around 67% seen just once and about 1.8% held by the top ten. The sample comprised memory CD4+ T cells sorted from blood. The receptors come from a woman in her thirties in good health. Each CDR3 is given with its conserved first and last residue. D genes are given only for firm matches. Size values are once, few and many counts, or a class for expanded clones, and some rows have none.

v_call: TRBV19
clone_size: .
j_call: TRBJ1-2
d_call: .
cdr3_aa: CASRRSGGANYGYTF
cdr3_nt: TGTGCCAGTAGGAGGTCTGGGGGGGCTAACTATGGCTACACCTTC

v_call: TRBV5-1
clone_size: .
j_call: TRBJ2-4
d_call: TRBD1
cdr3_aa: CASSLVPGQGTYF
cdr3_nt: TGCGCCAGCAGCTTGGTCCCGGGACAGGGTACGTACTTC

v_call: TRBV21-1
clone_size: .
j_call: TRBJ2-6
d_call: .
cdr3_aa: CASSKALLAGVPNSGANVLTF
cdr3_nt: TGTGCCAGCAGCAAAGCGCTTTTGGCAGGGGTACCGAACTCTGGGGCCAACGTCCTGACTTTC

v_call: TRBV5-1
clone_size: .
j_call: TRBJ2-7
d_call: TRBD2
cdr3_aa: CASSLAPSGSGEQYF
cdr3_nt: TGCGCCAGCAGCTTGGCCCCTAGCGGGAGTGGTGAGCAGTACTTC

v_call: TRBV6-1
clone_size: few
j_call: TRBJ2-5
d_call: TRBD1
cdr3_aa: CASRPGQGLETQYF
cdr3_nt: TGTGCCAGCAGACCGGGACAGGGATTGGAGACCCAGTACTTC

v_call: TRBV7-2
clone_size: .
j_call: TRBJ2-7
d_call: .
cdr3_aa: CASSRDSLIEQYF
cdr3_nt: TGTGCCAGCAGCAGGGACTCCTTGATCGAGCAGTACTTC

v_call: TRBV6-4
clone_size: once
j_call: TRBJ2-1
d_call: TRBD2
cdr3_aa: CASSDGGSKEFF
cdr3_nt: TGTGCCAGCAGTGATGGCGGGAGTAAGGAGTTCTTC

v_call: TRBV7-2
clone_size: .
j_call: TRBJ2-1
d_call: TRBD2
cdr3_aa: CASSLGALAYYNEQFF
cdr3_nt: TGTGCCAGCAGCTTAGGTGCACTAGCGTACTACAATGAGCAGTTCTTC

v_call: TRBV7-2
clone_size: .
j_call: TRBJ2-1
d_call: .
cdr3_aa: CASSLDHERPPFF
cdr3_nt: TGTGCCAGCAGCTTAGACCACGAAAGGCCCCCGTTCTTC

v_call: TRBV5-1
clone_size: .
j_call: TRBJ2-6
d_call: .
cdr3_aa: CASSPRSGLGANVLTF
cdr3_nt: TGCGCCAGCAGCCCCCGCTCGGGGTTGGGGGCCAACGTCCTGACTTTC

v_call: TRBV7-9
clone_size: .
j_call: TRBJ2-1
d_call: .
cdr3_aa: CASSLLGAPVPVF
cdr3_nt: TGTGCCAGCAGCTTACTCGGAGCTCCCGTCCCCGTCTTC

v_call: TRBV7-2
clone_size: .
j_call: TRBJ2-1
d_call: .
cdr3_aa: CASSLFAGEQFF
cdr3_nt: TGTGCCAGCAGCTTATTTGCCGGTGAGCAGTTCTTC

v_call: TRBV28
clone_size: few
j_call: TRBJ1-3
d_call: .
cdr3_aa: CASSIPWAGNTIYF
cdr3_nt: TGTGCCAGCAGCATACCTTGGGCTGGAAACACCATATATTTT

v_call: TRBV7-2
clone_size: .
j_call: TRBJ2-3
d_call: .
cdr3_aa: CASSLLSSRTDTQYF
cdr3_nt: TGTGCCAGCAGCCTCCTTAGCAGCCGCACAGATACGCAGTATTTT

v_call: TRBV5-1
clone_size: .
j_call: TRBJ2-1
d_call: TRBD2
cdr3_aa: CASSLGGGSGRLVLGNEQFF
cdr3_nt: TGCGCCAGCAGCTTGGGTGGTGGTAGCGGGAGACTGGTTTTGGGGAATGAGCAGTTCTTC